The 18 T cell receptor beta chains listed next were all sequenced from one sample in a study of T cell changes during pregnancy in multiple sclerosis (dated by TCRdb to between 2018 and 2020). Library construction relied on the immunoSEQ multiplex PCR assay. As stored in TCRdb, this immuneACCESS dataset retains in-frame rearrangements with V and J assigned. A fraction of the clones does not appear; measured against another copy, unresolved V genes explain less than half of the discrepancy, and the remainder lacks a known reason. Here the sample has approximately 13,000 clones; about nine tenths occur a single time. The leading ten clones occupy around an eighth of the sample. Source: CD8+ T cells from peripheral blood mononuclear cells, taken after pregnancy. The receptors were sampled from a female donor in good health, enrolled as a control in a pregnancy study.

The V call is TRBV21-1, the J call TRBJ1-4; the table's D call of TRBD1 was not tested on the DNA. TRBV21-1 is annotated as a pseudogene. This CDR3 is 16 amino acids long. This CDR3 is CASSSLPRQYNEKLFF. The DNA for the CDR3 is TGTGCCAGCAGCTCCCTCCCGCGACAGTATAATGAAAAACTGTTTTTT.

The rearrangement joins TRBV27 to TRBJ2-7; tentatively, D is TRBD1 (6 bases). CDR3 size: 13 residues. The ends were cut back, 3 bases at V and 6 bases at J, with 12 bases in the middle. Germline CDR1 reads MNHEY; CDR2 reads SMNVEV (reference sequence). CDR3 in DNA: TGTGCCAGCAGTTTGATGACAGGCGCCGAGCAGTACTTC. It translates to CASSLMTGAEQYF.

J is TRBJ2-1 and V is TRBV13; TRBD2 aligns across 7 bases. V lost 2 bases to trimming and J lost 8 bases; unmatched junction nucleotides: 6. The CDR3 totals 14 residues. Germline loops: CDR1 PRHDT, CDR2 FYEKMQ (reference sequence). CDR3 residues: CASSLREVYDEQFF. CDR3 coding DNA: TGTGCCAGCAGCTTACGGGAGGTGTATGATGAGCAGTTCTTC.

The rearrangement links TRBV6-1 to TRBJ1-6; D call uncertain. V was cut by 5 bases and J by 6 bases, with 14 bases left in between. The CDR3 is 15 residues long. Germline loops: CDR1 MNHNS, CDR2 SASEGT. The CDR3 DNA sequence: TGTGCCAGCAGTTCGACCGGGATCGGTAATTCACCCCTCCACTTT. This sequence encodes CASSSTGIGNSPLHF.

The chain has TRBV28 and TRBJ1-2; TRBD1 agrees at 7 bases. V lost 5 bases and J lost 2; bases outside the gene matches: 11. The CDR3 is made up of 16 amino acids. The germline CDR1 and CDR2 sequences are MDHEN and SYDVKM. CDR3 loop: CASSSLGEGANYGYTF. CDR3 in DNA: TGTGCCAGCAGTAGTTTGGGAGAGGGGGCGAACTATGGCTACACCTTC.

V gene TRBV9 combines with J gene TRBJ2-1; 11 positions agree with TRBD1. Germline trimming cut 3 bases from V and 2 bases from J; bases unmatched to any gene: 1. CDR1 SGDLS and CDR2 YYNGEE come from the germline V gene. This CDR3 comprises 15 residues. The CDR3 DNA reads TGTGCCAGCAGCGAGGACAGGGGGCCCTACAATGAGCAGTTCTTC. It encodes CASSEDRGPYNEQFF. Complete variable domain (other parts from reference TRBV9 and TRBJ2-1): DSGVTQTPKHLITATGQRVTLRCSPRSGDLSVYWYQQSLDQGLQFLIQYYNGEERAKGNILERFSAQQFPDLHSELNLSSLELGDSALYFCASSEDRGPYNEQFFGPGTRLTVL.

The chain links TRBV10-3 to TRBJ2-2; D perhaps matches TRBD2 (5 bases). Trimming pared 7 bases from V and 2 bases from J, leaving 8 bases between. In germline, CDR1 is ENHRY, CDR2 SYGVKD. The CDR3 totals 13 residues. CDR3 nucleotides: TGTGCCATCATGGACTTTAACACCGGGGAGCTGTTTTTT. This codes for CAIMDFNTGELFF.

This clone is a singleton in its sample. The chain combines TRBV20-1 with TRBJ1-2; no firm D call. V was cut by 3 bases and J by 10 bases, with 3 bases left in between. The CDR3 has 8 amino acids. CDR1 is DFQATT, CDR2 SNEGSKA, per germline (reference sequence). The CDR3 is CSASHYTF. CDR3 sequence (DNA): TGCAGTGCTAGCCACTACACCTTC.

V gene TRBV27 combines with J gene TRBJ2-1, with TRBD2 identical over 12 bases. The CDR3 has 20 residues. The J segment lost 3 bases and the V segment lost 0 bases, leaving 12 bases of the junction unmatched. Germline loops: CDR1 MNHEY, CDR2 SMNVEV (reference sequence). The CDR3 loop reads CASSLSIPSGRARHYNEQFF. The CDR3 nucleotides read TGTGCCAGCAGTTTATCGATTCCTAGCGGGAGGGCGCGTCACTACAATGAGCAGTTCTTC.

CDR3 DNA sequence: TGTGCCAGCAGCGAAACTAGCGGGGGCTTCCCCCCGGATACGCAGTATTTT. Translated, it gives CASSETSGGFPPDTQYF. The V and J genes are TRBV9 and TRBJ2-3; TRBD2 matches 11 bases. This CDR3 is built from 17 residues. Unmatched junction bases numbered 12, after V lost 3 bases and J lost 6 bases. Germline CDR1 is SGDLS and CDR2 is YYNGEE.

Details on this clone: Germline and junction disagree at one end, which may indicate a read error. The chain links TRBV11-2 to TRBJ1-5; D gene unclear. The CDR3 covers 12 residues. Germline-derived CDR1 and CDR2 are SGHAT and FQNNGV. CDR3 sequence reads: CASSADNQLQHF. The CDR3 DNA sequence: TGTGCCAGCAGCGCAGACAATCAGCTCCAGCATTTT.

The chain couples TRBV4-1 to TRBJ1-6; no clear D gene. The V end lost 0 bases, the J end lost 7 bases, and 7 bases lay between the germline ends. CDR1 and CDR2 (germline): MGHRA, YSYEKL. The CDR3 is 14 residues long. The CDR3 is CASSQETGNSPLHF. DNA of the CDR3: TGCGCCAGCAGCCAAGAAACGGGAAATTCACCCCTCCACTTT.

This sequence joins TRBV5-4 and TRBJ2-7; 9 bases map to TRBD2. Germline V CDR1 and CDR2: SGHNT, YYREEE (reference sequence). CDR3 length: 15 residues. Trimming at V came to 1 base and at J to 3 bases, leaving 5 bases not matched to a gene. The CDR3 coding sequence is TGTGCCAGCAGCTTGCGTGGCGGGGGGGACTACGAGCAGTACTTC. This encodes CASSLRGGGDYEQYF.

The chain combines TRBV5-6 with TRBJ1-2, with a weak D call TRBD1 (5 bases). The germline V and J ends were trimmed by 2 bases and 6 bases, with 11 bases remaining between them. CDR1 SGHDT and CDR2 YYEEEE come from the germline V gene. The CDR3 spans 13 residues. The CDR3: CASSLGGDHGYTF. The DNA for the CDR3 is TGTGCCAGCAGCTTAGGAGGGGATCATGGCTACACCTTC.

CDR3 in DNA: TGTGCCAGCAGCGACCGGGTCTCTGGAAACACCATATATTTT. It yields the protein CASSDRVSGNTIYF. The J gene is TRBJ1-3, the V gene TRBV9, with D unclear. V dropped 3 bases and J dropped 0 bases, with 7 bases sitting between them. CDR1 SGDLS and CDR2 YYNGEE come from the germline V gene. This CDR3 has 14 residues.

The chain carries TRBV21-1 and TRBJ1-6. TRBV21-1 is described as a pseudogene. This CDR3 region has 20 residues. The CDR3: CASSKQGRGYPSSYNSPLHF. The CDR3 nucleotides are TGTGCCAGCAGCAAGCAGGGGAGGGGATACCCGAGCTCCTATAATTCACCCCTCCACTTT.

The V call is TRBV25-1, the J call TRBJ2-1, with TRBD2 matching 11 bases. CDR1 and CDR2 (germline): MGHDK, SYGVNS. The CDR3 runs 18 residues. With 1 base clipped from V and 15 bases from J, the junction kept 20 bases outside the gene matches. The CDR3 region has the DNA TGTGCCAGCAGTGAATTCGGGCAGGGTAGACTAGCGGGGAAAAGTCTGTTCTTC. The encoded protein is CASSEFGQGRLAGKSLFF.

This chain links TRBV6-5 with TRBJ2-5, with a weak D call TRBD1 (8 bases). V was pared by 5 bases and J by 1 base, with 14 bases between. Per the germline V gene, CDR1 is MNHEY and CDR2 is SVGAGI. CDR3 length equals 15 residues. CDR3 in amino acids: CASSKNRGGQETQYF. The CDR3, as DNA: TGTGCCAGCAGTAAAAACAGGGGGGGCCAAGAGACCCAGTACTTC.